The clone carrying this TCR beta chain has a single count. Cohorts were assigned according to the clinical history that participants reported. The data were obtained in a study of blood T cell repertoires in COVID-19. Across the whole study: Samples came from the United States, Italy and Spain, spanning acute and convalescent COVID-19.

Under the authors' procedure: The authors estimated nucleated cell counts from reference gene primer amplification. Here immunoSEQ multiplex PCR was the method, and the copy in TCRdb shows in-frame clones only, minus some. V, J and clone size derive from that table, while D and trimming were established from the DNA sequence. The sample contains around 210,000 clones, roughly 90% of which appear only once. The CDR3 totals 13 residues. Germline CDR1 is MGHRA and CDR2 is YSYEKL. The V and J ends lost 3 bases and 3 bases respectively, with 9 bases between them. The V call is TRBV4-1, the J call TRBJ2-7; D perhaps matches TRBD2 (5 bases). The clonotype originates from a woman aged 18 to 35 who had recovered from COVID-19. Sequencing input: PBMCs or T cells enriched from blood (not recorded which). The CDR3: CASSQEDGYEQYF. The CDR3 nucleotides read TGCGCCAGCAGCCAGGAGGACGGCTACGAGCAGTACTTC.